This note documents a single T cell receptor (beta chain) sequence. This record belongs to a study of cytomegalovirus exposure and HLA in healthy donors. 60 Vbeta and 13 Jbeta primers were used in PCR. Profiled with immunoSEQ multiplex PCR; TCRdb holds only in-frame clones, not every one. The table shows about 55,000 clones, with 50% to 70% occurring only once. Sequencing was carried out using PBMCs. This receptor was identified in a human donor in good health.

CDR3 nucleotides: TGTGCCAGCAGACCGACAGGGGAAGGTCGCGAGCAGTACTTC. Translating it yields CASRPTGEGREQYF. The chain links TRBV6-5 to TRBJ2-7; TRBD1 agrees at 8 bases. The germline CDR1 and CDR2 sequences are MNHEY and SVGAGI. The ends lost 6 bases at V and 6 bases at J; junction bases unmatched: 10. The CDR3 extends over 14 amino acids.